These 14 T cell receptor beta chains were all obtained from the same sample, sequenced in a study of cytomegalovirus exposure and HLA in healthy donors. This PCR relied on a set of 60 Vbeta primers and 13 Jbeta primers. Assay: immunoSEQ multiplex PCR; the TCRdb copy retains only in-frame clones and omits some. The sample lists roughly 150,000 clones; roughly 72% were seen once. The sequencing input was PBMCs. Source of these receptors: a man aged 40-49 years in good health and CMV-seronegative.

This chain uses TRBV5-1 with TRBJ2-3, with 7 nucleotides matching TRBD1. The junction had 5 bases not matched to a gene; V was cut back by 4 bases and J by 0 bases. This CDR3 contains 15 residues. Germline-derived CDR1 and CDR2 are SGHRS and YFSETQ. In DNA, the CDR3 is TGCGCCAGCAGCGATCCACAGGGGAGCACAGATACGCAGTATTTT. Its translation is CASSDPQGSTDTQYF.

The CDR3 bases are TGTGCCAGCAGCCGCGCTTCTAACTATGGCTACACCTTC. Protein sequence: CASSRASNYGYTF. V and J are TRBV27 and TRBJ1-2, with D unclear. Germline V gene data show CDR1 as MNHEY and CDR2 as SMNVEV (reference sequence). This CDR3 has 13 residues. Trimming stripped 6 bases from V and 0 bases from J, with 8 bases between.

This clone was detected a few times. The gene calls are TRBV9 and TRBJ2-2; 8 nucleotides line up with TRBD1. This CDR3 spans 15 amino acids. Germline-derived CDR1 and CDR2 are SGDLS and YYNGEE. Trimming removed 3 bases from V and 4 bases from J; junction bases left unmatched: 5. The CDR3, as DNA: TGTGCCAGCAGCGGAAGAGGACAGGGCACCGGGGAGCTGTTTTTT. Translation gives CASSGRGQGTGELFF.

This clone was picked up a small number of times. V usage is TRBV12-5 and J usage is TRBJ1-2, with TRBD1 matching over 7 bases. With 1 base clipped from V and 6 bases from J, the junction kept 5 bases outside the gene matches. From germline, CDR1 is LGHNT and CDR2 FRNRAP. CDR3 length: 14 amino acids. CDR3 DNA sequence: TGTGCTAGTGGTTTGGAGGACAGGAGCCATGGCTACACCTTC. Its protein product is CASGLEDRSHGYTF.

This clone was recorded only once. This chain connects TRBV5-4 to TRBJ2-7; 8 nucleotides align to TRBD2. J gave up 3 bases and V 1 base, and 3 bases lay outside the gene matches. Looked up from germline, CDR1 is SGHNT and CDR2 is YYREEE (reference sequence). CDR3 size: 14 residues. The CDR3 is CASSLSGSRYEQYF. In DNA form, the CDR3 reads TGTGCCAGCAGCTTGAGCGGGAGTCGCTACGAGCAGTACTTC.

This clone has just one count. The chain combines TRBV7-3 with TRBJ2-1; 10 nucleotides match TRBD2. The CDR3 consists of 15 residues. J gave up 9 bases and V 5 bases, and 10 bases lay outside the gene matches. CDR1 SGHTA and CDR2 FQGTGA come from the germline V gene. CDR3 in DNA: TGTGCCAGCAGCCGAAGCGGGGGGGCCTCGGGTGAGCAGTTCTTC. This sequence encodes CASSRSGGASGEQFF. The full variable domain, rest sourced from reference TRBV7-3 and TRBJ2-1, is GAGVSQTPSNKVTEKGKYVELRCDPISGHTALYWYRQSLGQGPEFLIYFQGTGAADDSGLPNDRFFAVRPEGSVSTLKIQRTERGDSAVYLCASSRSGGASGEQFFGPGTRLTVL.

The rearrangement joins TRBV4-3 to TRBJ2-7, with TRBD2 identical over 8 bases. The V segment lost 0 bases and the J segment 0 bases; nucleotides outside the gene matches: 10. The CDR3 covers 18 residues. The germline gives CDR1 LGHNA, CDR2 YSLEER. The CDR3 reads CASSQDPSGSLSSYEQYF. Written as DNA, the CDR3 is TGCGCCAGCAGCCAAGATCCTAGCGGGTCTTTGAGCTCCTACGAGCAGTACTTC.

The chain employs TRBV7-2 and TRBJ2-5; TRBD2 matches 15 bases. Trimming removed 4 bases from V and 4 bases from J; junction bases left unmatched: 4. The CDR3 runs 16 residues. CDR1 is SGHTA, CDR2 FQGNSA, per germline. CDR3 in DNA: TGTGCCAGCAGCTGGACTAGCGGGGGGGCCTTAGAGACCCAGTACTTC. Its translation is CASSWTSGGALETQYF.

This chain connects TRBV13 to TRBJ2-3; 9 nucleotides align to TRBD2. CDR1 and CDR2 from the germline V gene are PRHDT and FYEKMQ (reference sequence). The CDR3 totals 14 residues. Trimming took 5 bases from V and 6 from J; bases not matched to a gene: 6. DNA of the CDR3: TGTGCCAGCAGCAACTTAGCGGGGGACGATACGCAGTATTTT. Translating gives CASSNLAGDDTQYF.

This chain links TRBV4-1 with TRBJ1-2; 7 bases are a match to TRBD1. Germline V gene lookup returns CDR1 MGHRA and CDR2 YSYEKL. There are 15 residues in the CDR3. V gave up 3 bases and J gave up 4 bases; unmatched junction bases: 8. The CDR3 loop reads CASSHLTGFGYGYTF. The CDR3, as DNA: TGCGCCAGCAGCCACCTGACAGGGTTTGGCTATGGCTACACCTTC.

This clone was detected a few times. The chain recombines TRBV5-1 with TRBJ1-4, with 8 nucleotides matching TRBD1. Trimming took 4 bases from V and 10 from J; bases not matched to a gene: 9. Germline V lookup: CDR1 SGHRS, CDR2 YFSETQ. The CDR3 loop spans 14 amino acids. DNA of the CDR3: TGCGCCAGCAGCGTAACAGGGGGGGTCGGAAAACTGTTTTTT. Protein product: CASSVTGGVGKLFF.

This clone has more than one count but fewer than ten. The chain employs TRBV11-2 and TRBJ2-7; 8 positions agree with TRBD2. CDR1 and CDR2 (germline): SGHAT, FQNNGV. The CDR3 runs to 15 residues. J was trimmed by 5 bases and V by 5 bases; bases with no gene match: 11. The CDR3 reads CASSPTAGAGNEQYF. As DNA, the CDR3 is TGTGCCAGCAGCCCGACAGCGGGAGCTGGCAACGAGCAGTACTTC.

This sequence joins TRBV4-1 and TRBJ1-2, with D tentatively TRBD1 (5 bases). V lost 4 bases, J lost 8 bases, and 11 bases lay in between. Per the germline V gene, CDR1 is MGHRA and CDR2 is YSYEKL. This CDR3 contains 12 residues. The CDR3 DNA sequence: TGCGCCAGCAGCCCGGGGGTAGGAGGCTACACCTTC. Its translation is CASSPGVGGYTF.

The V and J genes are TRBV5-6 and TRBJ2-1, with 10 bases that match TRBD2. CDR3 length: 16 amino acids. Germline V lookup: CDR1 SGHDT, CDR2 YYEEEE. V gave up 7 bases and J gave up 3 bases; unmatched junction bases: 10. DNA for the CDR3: TGTGCCAGCTTCGGAGGACTAGCGGAAAACTACAATGAGCAGTTCTTC. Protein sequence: CASFGGLAENYNEQFF. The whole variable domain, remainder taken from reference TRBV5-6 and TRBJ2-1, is DAGVTQSPTHLIKTRGQQVTLRCSPKSGHDTVSWYQQALGQGPQFIFQYYEEEERQRGNFPDRFSGHQFPNYSSELNVNALLLGDSALYLCASFGGLAENYNEQFFGPGTRLTVL.